This entry describes one TCR beta chain. Its matching antigen is unknown. This entry comes from a study of post-analysis software for immune sequencing data. Looking at the study overall: Several disease courses (relapsing-remitting, secondary progressive and progressive-relapsing) of multiple sclerosis were included. Findings and limits, study-wide: Elevated frequency relative to controls characterized several TRBV segments in patients, TRBV5-6, TRBV5-1 and TRBV20-1 among them. Under the F measure, samples that were prepared in one batch clustered strongly together.

V lost 6 bases, J lost 0 bases, and 6 bases lay in between. There are 14 residues in the CDR3. Germline CDR1 and CDR2: MDHEN and SYDVKM. Unique molecular identifiers were present in the TCR beta cDNA libraries. Input populations of roughly 1 to 10 million T cells gave rise to around 500,000 cDNA molecules. MiXCR, applied by TCRdb to the PCR reads, yields one record per CDR3 protein. Of about 200,000 distinct CDR3 sequences listed, about 30% were seen once; the top ten hold more than 3%. The V gene is TRBV28, the J gene TRBJ2-6, with a weak D call TRBD1 (5 bases). The sequence came from a girl aged 2-17 years with multiple sclerosis. Sequencing used blood. CDR3 coding DNA: TGTGCCAGCAGGCAGGGCTCTGGGGCCAACGTCCTGACTTTC. Amino acids: CASRQGSGANVLTF. The full variable domain, in which reference TRBV28 and TRBJ2-6 provide the parts outside the CDR3, is DVKVTQSSRYLVKRTGEKVFLECVQDMDHENMFWYRQDPGLGLRLIYFSYDVKMKEKGDIPEGYSVSREKKERFSLILESASTNQTSMYLCASRQGSGANVLTFGAGSRLTVL.